These 24 T cell receptor beta chains came from one sample sequenced in a study of human T cells and chemical hapten exposure. Described time point: patch test 3, about 24 weeks after DPC sensitization. Stated treatment: therapeutic diphenylcyclopropenone sensitization with weekly scalp DPC. TCRdb analysed the RACE reads with MiXCR anew, one entry per CDR3 protein. The repertoire consists of 150,000 to 200,000 distinct CDR3 sequences, with roughly 25% occurring once and the leading ten covering under 2.5%. This sample comprised whole blood, obtained in connection with sensitization to the hapten diphenylcyclopropenone (DPC). The receptors were sampled from a young woman with alopecia areata. Some clones in this sample may be carry-over from other donors' samples.

The chain has TRBV6-5 and TRBJ1-2; no clear D. Germline-derived CDR1 and CDR2 are MNHEY and SVGAGI. V was cut by 4 bases and J by 8 bases, with 11 bases left in between. The CDR3 contains 12 residues. In nucleotides, the CDR3 is TGTGCCAGCAGTTCCCCGCGTAGGGGCTACACCTTC. Translated: CASSSPRRGYTF.

The rearrangement uses TRBV19 and TRBJ2-6; D gene uncertain. V was shortened by 5 bases and J by 0 bases, with 5 bases between the two germline ends. CDR3 size: 14 residues. Germline lookup yields CDR1 LNHDA and CDR2 SQIVND (reference sequence). CDR3 amino acids: CASSVSSGANVLTF. CDR3 DNA: TGTGCCAGTAGTGTAAGCTCTGGGGCCAACGTCCTGACTTTC.

A few counts support this clonotype. The V call is TRBV4-3, the J call TRBJ2-2; no definite D call. Germline V lookup: CDR1 LGHNA, CDR2 YSLEER. The CDR3 runs 12 residues. V lost 1 base and J 7 bases, leaving 4 bases between the germline ends. The DNA of the CDR3 is TGCGCCAGCAGCCAAGTTGGCGGGGAGCTGTTTTTT. Translated: CASSQVGGELFF.

The genes are TRBV25-1 and TRBJ2-3; no definite D call. The CDR3 has 13 amino acids. The germline V and J ends were trimmed by 3 bases and 3 bases, with 7 bases remaining between them. Germline V gives CDR1 MGHDK, CDR2 SYGVNS. The CDR3 loop is CASSDLGTDTQYF. In DNA form, the CDR3 reads TGTGCCAGCAGTGATTTGGGAACAGATACGCAGTATTTT.

This clonotype was seen once. The rearrangement uses TRBV18 and TRBJ1-6; D not resolved. Trimming removed 6 bases at V and 6 bases at J, with 12 bases between. The germline V gene encodes CDR1 KGHSH and CDR2 LQKENI. CDR3 length: 14 residues. DNA for the CDR3: TGTGCCAGCTCCCTTAGAGACATTAATTCACCCCTCCACTTT. This codes for CASSLRDINSPLHF.

The gene calls are TRBV7-2 and TRBJ1-2, with TRBD1 identical over 8 bases. Per germline, CDR1 SGHTA and CDR2 FQGNSA. This CDR3 comprises 17 residues. With V trimmed by 1 base and J by 2 bases, 9 bases remained unmatched. In nucleotides, the CDR3 is TGTGCCAGCAGCTTAGTGATAGACAGGGGAAGGAACTATGGCTACACCTTC. Its protein product is CASSLVIDRGRNYGYTF.

The chain employs TRBV6-5 and TRBJ2-3, with D hard to call. There are 15 residues in the CDR3. The V end lost 6 bases, the J end lost 3 bases, and 16 bases lay between the germline ends. Germline V lookup: CDR1 MNHEY, CDR2 SVGAGI. The CDR3 DNA follows: TGTGCCAGCAGCCCCCTTGCGGCGCTAACAGATACGCAGTATTTT. It encodes CASSPLAALTDTQYF.

Ten or more counts support this clonotype. This chain links TRBV25-1 with TRBJ2-7, with 11 bases lining up with TRBD1. CDR3 length: 14 residues. Germline V gene sequence: CDR1 MGHDK, CDR2 SYGVNS. V lost 5 bases, J lost 2 bases, and 2 bases stayed unmatched. CDR3 nucleotides: TGTGCCAGCAGTCCGGGACAGGGGGCCTACGAGCAGTACTTC. Translating it yields CASSPGQGAYEQYF.

V gene TRBV7-9 combines with J gene TRBJ2-3, with D perhaps matching TRBD2 (5 bases). CDR3 size: 13 residues. Trimming took off 5 bases at V and 5 bases at J, with 11 bases between the two ends. From germline, CDR1 is SEHNR and CDR2 FQNEAQ (reference sequence). The CDR3 coding sequence is TGTGCCAGCAGCCCCCGTGGAGGAGATACGCAGTATTTT. It yields the protein CASSPRGGDTQYF.

J is TRBJ1-3 and V is TRBV5-6; 7 nucleotides align to TRBD1. The V gene end was trimmed by 0 bases and the J gene end by 5 bases; junction bases not matched to a gene: 2. Germline CDR1 and CDR2: SGHDT and YYEEEE. The CDR3 consists of 14 residues. The CDR3 DNA is TGTGCCAGCAGCTTGGGGACAGGAAGAAACACCATATATTTT. Its translation: CASSLGTGRNTIYF.

The chain employs TRBV29-1 and TRBJ1-1; D is undetermined. Per the germline V gene, CDR1 is SQVTM and CDR2 is ANQGSEA. V gave up 5 bases and J gave up 4 bases, with 11 bases separating them. The CDR3 extends over 12 amino acids. The CDR3 region has the DNA TGCAGCGTTACCCCCTCGAGCACTGAAGCTTTCTTT. As protein: CSVTPSSTEAFF.

The rearrangement joins TRBV11-1 to TRBJ1-2; 7 nucleotides align to TRBD1. The trim removed 5 bases at V and 4 bases at J, leaving 4 bases unmatched. The CDR3 is 13 amino acids. CDR1 and CDR2 (germline): SGHAT, FQDESV (reference sequence). The CDR3 spells CASSTRGGYGYTF. As DNA, the CDR3 is TGTGCCAGCAGCACCAGGGGGGGCTATGGCTACACCTTC. Supplemented by reference TRBV11-1 and TRBJ1-2, the full variable domain reads EAEVAQSPRYKITEKSQAVAFWCDPISGHATLYWYRQILGQGPELLVQFQDESVVDDSQLPKDRFSAERLKGVDSTLKIQPAELGDSAMYLCASSTRGGYGYTFGSGTRLTVV.

This chain uses TRBV10-3 with TRBJ1-3, with D hard to call. CDR1 is ENHRY, CDR2 SYGVKD, per germline. V was pared by 3 bases and J by 0 bases, with 6 bases between. This CDR3 is built from 14 residues. CDR3 amino acids: CAISDTSSGNTIYF. Written as DNA, the CDR3 is TGTGCCATCAGTGATACCAGCTCTGGAAACACCATATATTTT.

The V gene is TRBV4-1, the J gene TRBJ1-2; 8 nucleotides line up with TRBD1. Germline loops: CDR1 MGHRA, CDR2 YSYEKL. Losses at the gene ends were 0 bases for V and 4 bases for J; bases not matched to a gene: 19. The CDR3 is made up of 20 amino acids. CDR3 DNA: TGCGCCAGCAGCCAAGATAGTCTTCCCCAGCCGGGACAGGACAGCTATGGCTACACCTTC. Protein: CASSQDSLPQPGQDSYGYTF.

This clonotype came up a few times. This chain joins TRBV12-3 or TRBV12-4 and TRBJ1-1, with D possibly TRBD1 on 6 matching bases. Trimming took 4 bases from V and 1 from J, leaving 10 bases between them. CDR3 size: 14 residues. This CDR3 reads CASSSQGPNTEAFF. CDR3 nucleotides: TGTGCCAGCAGTTCCCAGGGGCCGAACACTGAAGCTTTCTTT.

The V gene is TRBV18, the J gene TRBJ1-2; 12 bases match TRBD1. V lost 2 bases, J lost 4 bases, and 8 bases stayed unmatched. This CDR3 is built from 17 residues. CDR1 and CDR2 (germline): KGHSH, LQKENI. CDR3 loop: CASSPRDRGLLGYGYTF. In DNA form, the CDR3 reads TGTGCCAGCTCACCAAGGGACAGGGGGCTCCTAGGCTATGGCTACACCTTC. The full variable domain, completed using reference TRBV18 and TRBJ1-2, is NAGVMQNPRHLVRRRGQEARLRCSPMKGHSHVYWYRQLPEEGLKFMVYLQKENIIDESGMPKERFSAEFPKEGPSILRIQQVVRGDSAAYFCASSPRDRGLLGYGYTFGSGTRLTVV.

The chain recombines TRBV11-1 with TRBJ1-3; the D is unclear. The V end lost 3 bases, the J end lost 0 bases, and 9 bases lay between the germline ends. CDR3 length: 15 residues. In germline, CDR1 is SGHAT, CDR2 FQDESV (reference sequence). The DNA of the CDR3 is TGTGCCAGCAGCTTTGTTTCGGCCTCTGGAAACACCATATATTTT. This encodes CASSFVSASGNTIYF.

In DNA, the CDR3 is TGCGCCAGCCGGGGAAGCTCCTATAATTCACCCCTCCACTTT. This translates into CASRGSSYNSPLHF. V gene TRBV10-2 combines with J gene TRBJ1-6, with D unresolved. The CDR3 spans 14 residues. Trimming removed 8 bases from V and 0 bases from J, with 8 bases in between. CDR1 is WSHSY and CDR2 is SAAADI in the germline V gene.

The V gene is TRBV29-1, the J gene TRBJ1-2, with D tentatively TRBD1 (6 bases). The CDR3 has 10 amino acids. V shed 6 bases and J shed 8 bases, with 10 bases lying between them. In germline, CDR1 is SQVTM, CDR2 ANQGSEA. The CDR3 here is CSVSQGGYTF. In nucleotides, the CDR3 is TGCAGCGTGAGTCAGGGGGGCTACACCTTC.

This clonotype appeared a few times. The chain joins TRBV29-1 to TRBJ2-5, with D tentatively TRBD2 (5 bases). This CDR3 spans 12 amino acids. V lost 4 bases and J lost 0, with 6 bases in between. CDR1 and CDR2 from the germline V gene are SQVTM and ANQGSEA. The CDR3 sequence: CSVAGNQETQYF. CDR3 DNA sequence: TGCAGCGTTGCGGGGAACCAAGAGACCCAGTACTTC. The variable domain in full, completed from reference TRBV29-1 and TRBJ2-5, reads SAVISQKPSRDICQRGTSLTIQCQVDSQVTMMFWYRQQPGQSLTLIATANQGSEATYESGFVIDKFPISRPNLTFSTLTVSNMSPEDSSIYLCSVAGNQETQYFGPGTRLLVL.

This chain connects TRBV7-9 to TRBJ2-5; tentative D call: TRBD2 (6 bases). Germline-derived CDR1 and CDR2 are SEHNR and FQNEAQ (reference sequence). V lost 5 bases and J 5 bases, leaving 21 bases between the germline ends. There are 16 residues in the CDR3. CDR3 in DNA: TGTGCCAGCAGCGGAACCGGCCAGCGGGCGGCGGAGACCCAGTACTTC. Amino acids: CASSGTGQRAAETQYF.

This clonotype has a count of ten or more. J is TRBJ1-1 and V is TRBV9; a weak D match, TRBD1 (5 bases). Germline V gives CDR1 SGDLS, CDR2 YYNGEE. Trimming stripped 3 bases from V and 3 bases from J, with 9 bases between. There are 13 residues in the CDR3. The chain's CDR3 is CASSAGQDTEAFF. DNA for the CDR3: TGTGCCAGCAGCGCCGGACAAGACACTGAAGCTTTCTTT.

The chain recombines TRBV20-1 with TRBJ1-6; a weak D match, TRBD1 (6 bases). V was shortened by 6 bases and J by 0 bases, with 12 bases between the two germline ends. CDR3 length equals 15 residues. Germline V CDR1 and CDR2: DFQATT, SNEGSKA (reference sequence). The CDR3 here is CSAKTGSSYNSPLHF. The CDR3 DNA is TGCAGTGCCAAGACAGGCAGCTCCTATAATTCACCCCTCCACTTT.

This clonotype has a handful of counts. The V and J genes are TRBV7-2 and TRBJ2-6; D is unresolved. V was pared by 7 bases and J by 0 bases, with 16 bases between. From germline, CDR1 is SGHTA and CDR2 FQGNSA. This CDR3 is built from 17 residues. CDR3 amino acids: CASTQRTAYSGANVLTF. The CDR3 DNA reads as TGTGCCAGCACCCAGAGGACCGCCTACTCTGGGGCCAACGTCCTGACTTTC.